This TCR beta chain was captured by sequencing in a study of T cell responses to AZD1222 COVID-19 vaccine (dated by TCRdb to the early 2020s). Context from the whole study: TCR sequencing covered over 230 trial participants: 200 to 220 given two doses of AZD1222 and 26 given two doses of MenACWY control vaccine. Trial participants were enrolled into age subgroups of 18-55, 56-69 and 70-plus years, which contained approximately 150, 28 and 58 TCR-sequenced participants, respectively.

For CDR1 and CDR2, the germline V gene lists SGDLS and YYNGEE. Spanning cysteine to phenylalanine, the CDR3 consists of 17 amino acids. CDR3 DNA only is kept here, 51 bases in frame from base 1. Cut back by 3 bases and 9 bases, the V and J ends lie 28 bases apart. The CDR3 regions of human TCRbeta chains were analyzed by immunosequencing. The original methods were these. TCRs in the repertoires were compared against a reference library of SARS-CoV-2-specific TCRs that had been generated with the MIRA antigen-specificity platform. Breadth was defined as the fraction of unique TCRs that were SARS-CoV-2-associated, and depth was defined as the fraction of total T cells that were SARS-CoV-2-associated. Using the MIRA data, each spike-specific TCR was assigned both to the spike region to which the TCR was reactive and to a CD4 or CD8 class. Log10-transformed breadth and depth values were compared by one-way ANOVA with Sidak's multiple comparisons tests. TCRdb mirrors the immuneACCESS table, restricted to in-frame sequences. Some clones are absent from its copies; in checked studies, under half trace to an unresolved V gene, and the reason for the others is unknown. V and J calls and clone size are copied from that table; D and trimming were computed from the DNA. A total of about 86,000 clones appear in this sample, around nine tenths of them only once. The top ten clones comprise about 12% of the sample.

As concerns this clone: The clone's antigen remains unknown. Within one base of it there is no much larger clone, and no base qualities were kept.

The paper's findings and limits, for the study overall: Because no day 14 peak-response samples were available, the repertoires could be characterized only after the peak T cell response. In the small 56-69-year group, the increase in depth fell short of significance, most likely because of low power. Only a handful of AZD1222 recipients were SARS-CoV-2 seropositive at baseline, limiting conclusions about previously exposed vaccinees. The whole spike protein was spanned by vaccine-associated CD4 TCRs, and dominant responses were seen in regions 160-218 and 743-854. After two AZD1222 doses, spike-specific TCR breadth and depth were significantly higher than at day 0 and than in MenACWY recipients. Most participants were white British and females outnumbered males, and the authors suggested that clonal diversity may have been underestimated. Epitopes outside the regions mutated in the B.1.351 and B.1.1.7 variants were reportedly recognized by nearly half of the unique spike-specific TCRs.

This specimen's time point label, per the study, means: about 28 days (+/-7) after the second vaccine dose. AZD1222 recipients given second doses at about 4 weeks or at about 12 weeks were pooled, since spike-specific TCR depth and breadth were not found to differ between the two schedules. Samples from vaccinated people were obtained from the UK trials COV001 and COV002, which included a single-blind randomized controlled phase 2/3 trial of AZD1222 (ChAdOx1 nCoV-19) in healthy adults. Trial participant PBMC samples were collected at day 0 and day 28 after the second dose for TCRbeta chain sequencing.

The chain couples TRBV9 to TRBJ2-7; a weak D assignment points to TRBD1 (8 bases agree). Material: peripheral blood, obtained 28 days after the second AZD1222 dose. The receptor's source is an adult who received the AZD1222 COVID-19 vaccine. The CDR3 is CASSAFPLVGTGGGQYF. In nucleotides, the sequence is TGTGCCAGCAGCGCCTTCCCTCTTGTGGGGACAGGCGGGGGGCAGTACTTC.